This T cell receptor (beta chain) was recovered during a study of blood T cell repertoires in COVID-19. The wider study: Samples taken during acute and convalescent COVID-19 were collected in the United States, Italy and Spain. T cells, B-cell-depleted T cells, or PBMCs supplied cDNA or gDNA.

In the original analysis: By means of reference gene primer amplification, nucleated cell counts were estimated. Generated by immunoSEQ multiplex PCR, the TCRdb table keeps only in-frame clones and is missing some. V, J and clone size derive from that table, while D and trimming were established from the DNA sequence. The repertoire holds 70,000 or so clones, with about 86% as singletons. Deletions cut 5 bases from V and 4 bases from J, with 8 bases between. CDR1 and CDR2 (germline): GTSNPN, SVGIG (reference sequence). The CDR3 consists of 11 residues. The chain has TRBV30 and TRBJ1-1; D may be TRBD1 (5 bases). Sequencing was carried out using peripheral blood. The TCR was taken from a man in his fifties with acute or convalescent COVID-19. CDR3 residues: CAWSRGTEAFF. Here the CDR3 DNA reads TGTGCCTGGTCTAGGGGCACTGAAGCTTTCTTT.